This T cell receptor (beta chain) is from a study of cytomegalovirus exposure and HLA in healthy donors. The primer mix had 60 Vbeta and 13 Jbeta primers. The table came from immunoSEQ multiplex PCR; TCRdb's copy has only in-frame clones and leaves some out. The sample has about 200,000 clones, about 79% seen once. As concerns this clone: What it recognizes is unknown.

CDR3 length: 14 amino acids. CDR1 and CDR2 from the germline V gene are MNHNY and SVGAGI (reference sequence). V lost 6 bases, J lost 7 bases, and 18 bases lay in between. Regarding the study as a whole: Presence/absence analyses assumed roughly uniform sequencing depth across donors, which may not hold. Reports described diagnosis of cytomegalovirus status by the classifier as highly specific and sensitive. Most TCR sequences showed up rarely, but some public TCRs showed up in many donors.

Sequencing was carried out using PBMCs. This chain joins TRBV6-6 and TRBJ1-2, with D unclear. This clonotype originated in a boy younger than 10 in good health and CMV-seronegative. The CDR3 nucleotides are TGTGCCAGCAGCCCGGACTCAGCGGCACGTGGCTACACCTTC. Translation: CASSPDSAARGYTF.